This TCR beta chain comes out of a study of blood T cells in healthy people across ages (dated by TCRdb to 2014 to 2015). Concerning the study at large: Template switching captured roughly one uniquely barcoded TCR beta cDNA molecule per two T cells in model experiments. Donors were grouped into four age groups: young (average about 15 years), middle-aged (less than 40), aged (around 60) and long-lived (about 90). To avoid experimental bias, donors of different ages were distributed randomly across sequencing lanes. To track age-related changes in TCR beta repertoire diversity, the study relied on deep sequencing normalized with unique cDNA molecular identifiers. Two additional independent replicas of 1 million unique cDNA reads from the same blood draw were analyzed for two donors (one aged 18 to 29 and one aged 80 or older).

The CDR3 spans 11 residues, from the cysteine through the phenylalanine. Only the CDR3 region is kept as DNA, spanning 33 bases read in frame from base 1. Via the germline V gene, CDR1 is SQVTM and CDR2 ANQGSEA. The approximately 40 donors, aged about 6 to 95 years, were systemically healthy Caucasian individuals from Russia. Roughly 10 milliliters of peripheral blood were collected from each donor into EDTA-treated Vacutainer tubes. Ficoll-Paque density-gradient centrifugation was used to isolate PBMCs, with at least 6 million per sample. Trizol reagent was used to extract total RNA from the PBMCs, yielding at least 5 micrograms per sample. For every donor, flow cytometry on a PBMC aliquot measured the percentage of naive CD45RAhigh/CD27high T cells. This clonotype was seen a handful of times. It lacks a known antigen. Base qualities were left out, and no much larger clone turns up one base away. The library relied on 5' RACE. Sequenced using an Illumina HiSeq 2500. A second roughly 7 to 11 cycle PCR used a sample-barcoded 5' primer and a J-beta primer mix. A template-switch 5' adaptor carrying 12 random nucleotides introduced a unique molecular identifier onto each TCR beta cDNA molecule. Each sample yielded at least 2.5 million CDR3-containing paired-end reads. First-strand cDNA synthesis was performed from all RNA using the Mint cDNA synthesis kit, with priming by a TRBC-specific oligonucleotide. Following uracil-DNA glycosylase treatment, a first 18-cycle PCR with universal primers M1SS and BC2_uni_R was performed on all cDNA. On the authors' methods: Each sample was normalized by randomly selecting 1 million high-quality reads, each carrying a distinct molecular identifier. Instead of being binned into consensus sequences, reads with shared molecular identifiers were discarded. CDR3 identification, clonotype clustering and error correction used MiTCR with a Q25 quality threshold and the strictest error-elimination algorithm. A nonparametric unseen species model with Euler transformation was used to estimate a lower bound on total TCR beta diversity. TCRdb trimmed the raw reads at Q25, called clones with MiXCR and kept productive beta chains. Rows matching on CDR3 protein sequence are summarized as one entry with the most common DNA and genes. These V and J calls are TCRdb output, not the study's own analysis. Across this sample there are roughly 800,000 distinct CDR3 sequences, with roughly 60% seen only once. The ten most abundant clones make up roughly 22% of the sample.

Study-wide findings and limitations: There was a strong correlation between observed TCR beta diversity and the percentage of naive T cells measured by flow cytometry. Donor CMV infection status was unknown, potentially confounding age-related changes in expanded clonotypes. Estimates of total diversity based on one million sequenced T cells were regarded as lower bounds and as underestimates. Compared with the aged group, more naive CD4+ T cells, fewer expanded clones and increased TCR diversity were shown by the long-lived group, suggesting age selection. Observed TCR beta diversity per million T cells fell roughly linearly with age, and a significant reduction was already apparent by age roughly 40. Bulk unsorted PBMC profiling prevented conclusive comparison of naive and antigen-experienced compartments.

Source material: blood. The TCR sequence derives from a man aged 25-45 years in good health. The chain joins TRBV29-1 to TRBJ1-1; perhaps TRBD1 is the D gene, with 5 bases matching. The DNA is TGCAGTGGGGCCTTGAACACTGAAGCTTTCTTT. This sequence encodes CSGALNTEAFF. Supplemented by the reference TRBV29-1 and TRBJ1-1 proteins around the CDR3, the complete variable domain is SAVISQKPSRDICQRGTSLTIQCQVDSQVTMMFWYRQQPGQSLTLIATANQGSEATYESGFVIDKFPISRPNLTFSTLTVSNMSPEDSSIYLCSGALNTEAFFGQGTRLTVV.